Shown below are 25 T cell receptor beta chains from a single sample sequenced in a study of beta chain features in type 1 diabetes. Sequenced material consisted of expressed TCRB transcripts (all of the isolated RNA was reverse transcribed). Here immunoSEQ multiplex PCR was the method, and the copy in TCRdb shows in-frame clones only, minus some. Of a few hundred thousand clones in the sample, about 11% were seen once. The sample taken for sequencing was naive CD4+ T cells from blood. These receptors came from a woman between 25 and 40 years old in good health.

This clone was found a few times. The chain links TRBV7-2 to TRBJ1-1; D possibly corresponds to TRBD1 (6 bases). This CDR3 region has 14 residues. Germline CDR1 and CDR2: SGHTA and FQGNSA. Trimming cost V 7 bases and J 0 bases, with 12 bases left between them. Here the CDR3 DNA reads TGTGCCAGCACCCCCAGACAGGTGAACACTGAAGCTTTCTTT. This codes for CASTPRQVNTEAFF.

This clone was seen more than once but under ten times. This CDR3 reads CASSPSVIAGTNEQFF. For the CDR3, the DNA is TGTGCCAGCTCACCATCAGTTATAGCGGGAACAAATGAGCAGTTCTTC. V gene TRBV18 combines with J gene TRBJ2-1, with TRBD2 matching 8 bases. This CDR3 has 16 residues. V lost 2 bases to trimming and J lost 7 bases; unmatched junction nucleotides: 10. Per germline, CDR1 KGHSH and CDR2 LQKENI. Full variable domain (remainder filled in from reference TRBV18 and TRBJ2-1): NAGVMQNPRHLVRRRGQEARLRCSPMKGHSHVYWYRQLPEEGLKFMVYLQKENIIDESGMPKERFSAEFPKEGPSILRIQQVVRGDSAAYFCASSPSVIAGTNEQFFGPGTRLTVL.

This clone was observed a handful of times. CDR3 protein: CASSSVRAGFGEQFF. CDR3 bases: TGCGCCAGCAGCTCTGTACGGGCGGGGTTTGGTGAGCAGTTCTTC. J is TRBJ2-1 and V is TRBV5-1; the D gene is possibly TRBD2 (6 bases). Per germline, CDR1 SGHRS and CDR2 YFSETQ. Trimming pared 3 bases from V and 9 bases from J, leaving 19 bases between. This CDR3 comprises 15 residues. The variable domain in full, with the rest retrieved from reference TRBV5-1 and TRBJ2-1, is KAGVTQTPRYLIKTRGQQVTLSCSPISGHRSVSWYQQTPGQGLQFLFEYFSETQRNKGNFPGRFSGRQFSNSRSEMNVSTLELGDSALYLCASSSVRAGFGEQFFGPGTRLTVL.

The rearrangement links TRBV15 to TRBJ1-4, with D unclear. V was cut by 7 bases and J by 10 bases, with 16 bases left in between. The CDR3 has 13 amino acids. Germline CDR1 and CDR2: LNHNV and YYDKDF (reference sequence). The CDR3 sequence: CATTISEGTKLFF. DNA for the CDR3: TGTGCCACCACTATCTCAGAGGGTACAAAACTGTTTTTT. The whole variable domain, remainder taken from reference TRBV15 and TRBJ1-4, is DAMVIQNPRYQVTQFGKPVTLSCSQTLNHNVMYWYQQKSSQAPKLLFHYYDKDFNNEADTPDNFQSRRPNTSFCFLDIRSPGLGDTAMYLCATTISEGTKLFFGSGTQLSVL.

This clone turned up a few times. The rearrangement uses TRBV30 and TRBJ2-2, with no clear D. Trimming removed 4 bases at V and 4 bases at J, with 10 bases between. Germline CDR1 reads GTSNPN; CDR2 reads SVGIG (reference sequence). The CDR3 consists of 13 residues. The CDR3 protein is CAWIGGTTGELFF. The DNA of the CDR3 is TGTGCCTGGATCGGCGGTACCACCGGGGAGCTGTTTTTT.

This clone appeared a few times. The chain recombines TRBV2 with TRBJ2-2; maybe TRBD2 (5 bases). This CDR3 comprises 14 residues. The germline gives CDR1 SNHLY, CDR2 FYNNEI. V was trimmed by 7 bases and J by 3 bases, leaving 12 bases between them. CDR3 coding DNA: TGTGCCAGCAAGACGGACTGGGACACCGGGGAGCTGTTTTTT. It specifies CASKTDWDTGELFF.

This clone was detected a few times. The chain recombines TRBV18 with TRBJ1-2; the D gene is possibly TRBD1 (5 bases). Germline V gives CDR1 KGHSH, CDR2 LQKENI. The CDR3 length is 15 residues. V was shortened by 3 bases and J by 2 bases, with 13 bases between the two germline ends. CDR3 protein: CASSPKTTENYGYTF. In DNA, the CDR3 is TGTGCCAGCTCACCCAAAACGACAGAAAACTATGGCTACACCTTC.

The table lists this clone with a few counts. The chain employs TRBV19 and TRBJ2-3; TRBD2 aligns across 11 bases. The CDR3 is 18 amino acids. Germline V gives CDR1 LNHDA, CDR2 SQIVND (reference sequence). V lost 5 bases to trimming and J lost 3 bases; unmatched junction nucleotides: 13. DNA of the CDR3: TGTGCCAGTAGTCCAAAAGCGACTAGCGGGATTGGGACAGATACGCAGTATTTT. It yields the protein CASSPKATSGIGTDTQYF. The complete variable domain, with remaining parts taken from reference TRBV19 and TRBJ2-3, reads DGGITQSPKYLFRKEGQNVTLSCEQNLNHDAMYWYRQDPGQGLRLIYYSQIVNDFQKGDIAEGYSVSREKKESFPLTVTSAQKNPTAFYLCASSPKATSGIGTDTQYFGPGTRLTVL.

The chain carries TRBV30 and TRBJ2-3, with 11 bases matching TRBD2. V shed 4 bases, J shed 4 bases, and the junction held 4 bases outside the gene matches. Germline V gene lookup returns CDR1 GTSNPN and CDR2 SVGIG (reference sequence). The CDR3 runs to 14 residues. This chain's CDR3 is CAWTLLAGADTQYF. The CDR3 DNA reads TGTGCCTGGACCTTACTAGCGGGAGCAGATACGCAGTATTTT.

This rearrangement joins TRBV6-5 to TRBJ2-7; the match to TRBD2 covers 7 bases. Germline trimming cut 0 bases from V and 2 bases from J; bases unmatched to any gene: 4. The CDR3 is made up of 15 amino acids. CDR1 and CDR2 from the germline V gene are MNHEY and SVGAGI. The CDR3 nucleotides read TGTGCCAGCAGTTACTCGGCTAGCGGCCCCTACGAGCAGTACTTC. This sequence encodes CASSYSASGPYEQYF.

The chain couples TRBV6-5 to TRBJ2-2, with D possibly TRBD1 on 5 matching bases. The CDR3 consists of 15 residues. Germline-derived CDR1 and CDR2 are MNHEY and SVGAGI. The germline V and J ends were trimmed by 2 bases and 5 bases, with 12 bases remaining between them. CDR3 DNA sequence: TGTGCCAGCAGTTACAGTAGGGGTGGGACCGGGGAGCTGTTTTTT. This codes for CASSYSRGGTGELFF.

The chain links TRBV2 to TRBJ2-5; the match to TRBD2 covers 7 bases. This CDR3 is 15 amino acids long. Losses at the gene ends were 6 bases for V and 4 bases for J; bases not matched to a gene: 11. Germline-derived CDR1 and CDR2 are SNHLY and FYNNEI. In DNA, the CDR3 is TGTGCCAGCAGCCCCAGACTAGCATTAGGAGAGACCCAGTACTTC. It yields the protein CASSPRLALGETQYF.

This chain connects TRBV29-1 to TRBJ2-3; TRBD2 matches at 10 bases. The CDR3 covers 18 residues. Germline-derived CDR1 and CDR2 are SQVTM and ANQGSEA. With V trimmed by 0 bases and J by 5 bases, 14 bases remained unmatched. CDR3 in amino acids: CSVEEGGLSGRAGDTQYF. CDR3 DNA: TGCAGCGTTGAAGAGGGGGGGCTGAGCGGGAGGGCCGGAGATACGCAGTATTTT.

This clone turned up a few times. The chain joins TRBV9 to TRBJ1-1, with 11 nucleotides matching TRBD1. The junction had 8 bases not matched to a gene; V was cut back by 3 bases and J by 7 bases. Germline CDR1 and CDR2: SGDLS and YYNGEE. The CDR3 spans 15 residues. For the CDR3, the DNA is TGTGCCAGCAGCGCAGGACAGGGGGCGTATGGTGAAGCTTTCTTT. Translated, it gives CASSAGQGAYGEAFF. The whole variable domain, filled in from reference TRBV9 and TRBJ1-1, reads DSGVTQTPKHLITATGQRVTLRCSPRSGDLSVYWYQQSLDQGLQFLIQYYNGEERAKGNILERFSAQQFPDLHSELNLSSLELGDSALYFCASSAGQGAYGEAFFGQGTRLTVV.

This clone was observed a few times. The chain employs TRBV29-1 and TRBJ2-3; tentative D call: TRBD2 (5 bases). In germline, CDR1 is SQVTM, CDR2 ANQGSEA. V shed 6 bases and J shed 5 bases, with 15 bases lying between them. The CDR3 has 13 residues. Written as DNA, the CDR3 is TGCAGCGTGGCAAGTCGCGAGGGAGATACGCAGTATTTT. The encoded protein is CSVASREGDTQYF.

This chain joins TRBV6-5 and TRBJ2-1; 7 positions match TRBD2. Germline CDR1 MNHEY, CDR2 SVGAGI. The CDR3 totals 16 residues. V was pared by 2 bases and J by 0 bases, with 4 bases of the junction left unmatched. The CDR3 loop is CASSYGQRGSYNEQFF. The DNA for the CDR3 is TGTGCCAGCAGTTACGGGCAGCGGGGCTCCTACAATGAGCAGTTCTTC.

The CDR3 DNA is TGTGCCAGCAGTGTGGGGACTTGGGAAAAACTGTTTTTT. It translates to CASSVGTWEKLFF. The J gene is TRBJ1-4, the V gene TRBV28; D may be TRBD1 (5 bases). Trimming shortened V by 5 bases and J by 8 bases, and 12 bases separated the two germline ends. Germline CDR1 is MDHEN and CDR2 is SYDVKM. This CDR3 contains 13 residues.

The sample holds a few counts of this clone. The chain employs TRBV9 and TRBJ2-1; unclear D gene. The CDR3 covers 15 residues. Germline V gene data show CDR1 as SGDLS and CDR2 as YYNGEE. The V gene lost 0 bases and the J gene lost 8 bases, with 15 bases spanning the gap. CDR3 DNA sequence: TGTGCCAGCAGCGTAGAATGGTCTAGTTTGGATGAGCAGTTCTTC. Its protein is CASSVEWSSLDEQFF.

The rearrangement uses TRBV19 and TRBJ1-2; D is possibly TRBD1 (6 bases). This CDR3 has 14 amino acids. V lost 7 bases, J lost 0 bases, and 12 bases lay in between. The V gene's germline CDR1 is LNHDA and CDR2 SQIVND (reference sequence). CDR3 in amino acids: CASTGAQANYGYTF. CDR3 sequence (DNA): TGTGCCAGTACAGGGGCTCAAGCTAACTATGGCTACACCTTC.

This clone was seen a handful of times. The rearrangement uses TRBV11-2 and TRBJ2-1; a possible D gene is TRBD1 (6 bases). This CDR3 has 17 residues. Germline V gene sequence: CDR1 SGHAT, CDR2 FQNNGV. V shed 4 bases and J shed 0 bases, with 16 bases lying between them. The CDR3, as DNA: TGTGCCAGCAGCTCGATCATCAGGGGCCGCTCCTACAATGAGCAGTTCTTC. Residues: CASSSIIRGRSYNEQFF.

This clone came up a few times. The chain is built from TRBV18 and TRBJ1-2, with D possibly matching TRBD1 (5 bases). The V end was cut by 3 bases, the J end by 6 bases, with 11 bases between. The CDR3 length is 13 residues. Germline CDR1 is KGHSH and CDR2 is LQKENI. CDR3 loop: CASSPETANGYTF. DNA of the CDR3: TGTGCCAGCTCACCCGAGACAGCGAATGGCTACACCTTC.

This clone has more than one count but fewer than ten. This sequence joins TRBV18 and TRBJ2-6; 12 nucleotides align to TRBD1. V dropped 3 bases and J dropped 3; count of bases not matched to a gene: 9. The CDR3 totals 19 residues. Germline values: CDR1 KGHSH, CDR2 LQKENI. This CDR3 is CASSPLPGQGAGGANVLTF. CDR3 in DNA: TGTGCCAGCTCACCCCTACCGGGACAGGGGGCTGGTGGGGCCAACGTCCTGACTTTC.

This clone was seen a few times. This chain uses TRBV15 with TRBJ2-5, with D perhaps matching TRBD1 (5 bases). CDR3 length: 15 residues. The germline V and J ends were trimmed by 3 bases and 5 bases, with 16 bases remaining between them. CDR1 and CDR2 (germline): LNHNV, YYDKDF (reference sequence). For the CDR3, the DNA is TGTGCCACCAGCAGGCGCCTTCAGGGTGGGGAGACCCAGTACTTC. Its protein is CATSRRLQGGETQYF.

In its sample, this clone was seen a few times. V and J are TRBV5-7 and TRBJ2-7; 7 nucleotides match TRBD1. TRBV5-7 belongs to the ORF category, with a function that is uncertain. Trimming took 0 bases from V and 2 from J; bases not matched to a gene: 11. CDR3 length equals 17 residues. DNA of the CDR3: TGTGCCAGCAGCTTGGTTGGACGCCGACAGGGAGCCTACGAGCAGTACTTC. Translating it yields CASSLVGRRQGAYEQYF.

This clone was seen a few times. This rearrangement joins TRBV7-9 to TRBJ1-5; 7 bases are shared with TRBD1. V was clipped by 5 bases and J by 6 bases; unmatched bases: 16. The germline V gene has CDR1 SEHNR and CDR2 FQNEAQ (reference sequence). The CDR3 extends over 17 amino acids. The CDR3 region is CASSPLGEGAPGQPQHF. The CDR3 DNA reads TGTGCCAGCAGCCCCCTGGGTGAGGGGGCTCCGGGTCAGCCCCAGCATTTT.